Here is one TCR beta chain with its context. The antigen remains unidentified. CDR3 size: 15 residues. Germline trimming cut 7 bases from V and 0 bases from J; bases unmatched to any gene: 9. The germline CDR1 and CDR2 sequences are SNHLY and FYNNEI. The source of the sample is a study of shared clonotypes between healthy human individuals. The study, taken as a whole, reports: Non-shared clonotypes displayed generation probabilities falling below those of clonotypes present in all four donors. Deeper or shallower sequencing was expected to change how clonotypes are shared among donors.

Assay execution took place at the deep level. Sorted subsets were amplified in replicate PCRs using 150 to 250 ng DNA, tens of thousands of T cell genomes. The assay was immunoSEQ multiplex PCR, and TCRdb's table has in-frame clones only and misses some. In the table there are over a million clones, about three quarters of which are singletons. The sample was memory CD4+ T cells sorted from blood. Indicated subset: CD45RA-negative fraction. This rearrangement joins TRBV2 to TRBJ2-7; 7 bases line up with TRBD2. The sequence was collected from a young man in good health. Written as DNA, the CDR3 is TGTGCCAGCAACTTACTAGCGACTAGCTCCTACGAGCAGTACTTC. The encoded protein is CASNLLATSSYEQYF.